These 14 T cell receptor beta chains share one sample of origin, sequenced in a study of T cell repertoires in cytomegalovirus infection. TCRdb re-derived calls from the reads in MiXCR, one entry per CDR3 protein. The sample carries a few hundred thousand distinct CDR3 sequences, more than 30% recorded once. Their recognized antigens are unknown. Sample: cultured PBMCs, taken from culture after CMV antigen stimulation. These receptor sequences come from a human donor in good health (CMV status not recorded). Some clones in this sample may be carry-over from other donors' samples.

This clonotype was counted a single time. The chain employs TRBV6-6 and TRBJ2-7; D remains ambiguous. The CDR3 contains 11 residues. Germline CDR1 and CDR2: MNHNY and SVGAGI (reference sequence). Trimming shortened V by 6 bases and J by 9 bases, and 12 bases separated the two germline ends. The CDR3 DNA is TGTGCCAGCAGCCCTGGGGTCCGGCAGTACTTC. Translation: CASSPGVRQYF.

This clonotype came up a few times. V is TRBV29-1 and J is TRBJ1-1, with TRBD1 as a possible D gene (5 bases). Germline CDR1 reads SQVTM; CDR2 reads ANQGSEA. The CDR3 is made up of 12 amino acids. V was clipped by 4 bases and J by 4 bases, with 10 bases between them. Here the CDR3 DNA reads TGCAGCGTTGCGGGGGTAGGCACTGAAGCTTTCTTT. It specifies CSVAGVGTEAFF.

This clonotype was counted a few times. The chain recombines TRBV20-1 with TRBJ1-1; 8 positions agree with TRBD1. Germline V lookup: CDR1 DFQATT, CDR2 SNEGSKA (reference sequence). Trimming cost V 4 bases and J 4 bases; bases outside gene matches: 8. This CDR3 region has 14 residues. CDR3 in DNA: TGCAGTGCTACCTCAGGGGGCGCCGGCACTGAAGCTTTCTTT. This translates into CSATSGGAGTEAFF.

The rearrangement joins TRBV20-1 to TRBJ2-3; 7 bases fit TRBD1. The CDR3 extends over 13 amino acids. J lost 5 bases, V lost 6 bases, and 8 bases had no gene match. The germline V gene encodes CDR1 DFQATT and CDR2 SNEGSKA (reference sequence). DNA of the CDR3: TGCAGTGCCATTCGTCCAGGGGGAGATACGCAGTATTTT. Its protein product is CSAIRPGGDTQYF.

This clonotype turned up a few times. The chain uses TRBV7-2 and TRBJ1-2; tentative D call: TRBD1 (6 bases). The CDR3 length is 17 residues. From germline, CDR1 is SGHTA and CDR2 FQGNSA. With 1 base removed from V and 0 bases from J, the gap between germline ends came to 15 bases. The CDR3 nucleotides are TGTGCCAGCAGCTTAGTACGGGGGGGGGCAGCTAACTATGGCTACACCTTC. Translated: CASSLVRGGAANYGYTF.

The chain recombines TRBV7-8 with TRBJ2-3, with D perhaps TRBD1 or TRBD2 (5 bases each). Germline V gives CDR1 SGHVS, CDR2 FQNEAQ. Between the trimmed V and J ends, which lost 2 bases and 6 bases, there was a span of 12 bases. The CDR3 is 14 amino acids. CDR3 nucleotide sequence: TGTGCCAGCAGCTTAAATATGGGGGACGATACGCAGTATTTT. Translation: CASSLNMGDDTQYF.

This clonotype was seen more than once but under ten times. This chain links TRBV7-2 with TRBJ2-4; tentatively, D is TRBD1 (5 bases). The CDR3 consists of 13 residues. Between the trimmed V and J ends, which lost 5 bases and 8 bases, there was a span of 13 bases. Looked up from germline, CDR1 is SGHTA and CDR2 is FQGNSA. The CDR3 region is CASSPPGLYIQYF. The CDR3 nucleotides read TGTGCCAGCAGCCCCCCAGGGCTATACATTCAGTACTTC. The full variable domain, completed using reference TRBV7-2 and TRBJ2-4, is GAGVSQSPSNKVTEKGKDVELRCDPISGHTALYWYRQSLGQGLEFLIYFQGNSAPDKSGLPSDRFSAERTGGSVSTLTIQRTQQEDSAVYLCASSPPGLYIQYFGAGTRLSVL.

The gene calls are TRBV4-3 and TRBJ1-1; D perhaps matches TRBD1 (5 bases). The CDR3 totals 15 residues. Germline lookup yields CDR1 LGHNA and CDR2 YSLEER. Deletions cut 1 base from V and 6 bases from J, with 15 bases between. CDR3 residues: CASSQGPGISAEAFF. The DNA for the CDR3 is TGCGCCAGCAGCCAAGGTCCAGGGATTTCCGCTGAAGCTTTCTTT.

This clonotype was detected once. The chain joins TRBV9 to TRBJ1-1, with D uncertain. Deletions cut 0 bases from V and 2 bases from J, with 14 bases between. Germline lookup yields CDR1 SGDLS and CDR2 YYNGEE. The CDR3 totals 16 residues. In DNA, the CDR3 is TGTGCCAGCAGCGTAGTGCCCTGGCACACCAACACTGAAGCTTTCTTT. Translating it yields CASSVVPWHTNTEAFF.

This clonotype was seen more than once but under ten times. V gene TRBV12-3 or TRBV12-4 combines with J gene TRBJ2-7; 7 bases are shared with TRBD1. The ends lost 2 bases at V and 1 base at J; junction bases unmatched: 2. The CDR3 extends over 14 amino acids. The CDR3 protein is CASSLMTGSYEQYF. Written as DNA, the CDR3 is TGTGCCAGCAGTTTAATGACAGGGTCCTACGAGCAGTACTTC.

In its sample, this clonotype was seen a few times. The CDR3: CASSPYKNTEAFF. The CDR3, as DNA: TGTGCCAGCAGTCCCTACAAGAACACTGAAGCTTTCTTT. The J gene is TRBJ1-1, the V gene TRBV27; D gene uncertain. Germline lookup yields CDR1 MNHEY and CDR2 SMNVEV (reference sequence). V lost 5 bases and J 1 base, leaving 8 bases between the germline ends. This CDR3 region has 13 residues.

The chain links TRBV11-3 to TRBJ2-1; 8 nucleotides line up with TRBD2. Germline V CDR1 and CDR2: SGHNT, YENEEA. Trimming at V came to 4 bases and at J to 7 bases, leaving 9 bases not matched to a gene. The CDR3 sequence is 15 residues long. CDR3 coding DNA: TGTGCCAGCAGCTGGGGACTAGAGGCCTTTAATGAGCAGTTCTTC. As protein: CASSWGLEAFNEQFF.

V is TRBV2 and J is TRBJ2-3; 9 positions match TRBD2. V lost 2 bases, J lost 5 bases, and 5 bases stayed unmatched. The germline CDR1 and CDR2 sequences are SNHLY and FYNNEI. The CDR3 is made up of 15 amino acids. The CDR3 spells CASSETSGLVDTQYF. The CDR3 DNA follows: TGTGCCAGCAGTGAAACTAGCGGGTTGGTAGATACGCAGTATTTT.

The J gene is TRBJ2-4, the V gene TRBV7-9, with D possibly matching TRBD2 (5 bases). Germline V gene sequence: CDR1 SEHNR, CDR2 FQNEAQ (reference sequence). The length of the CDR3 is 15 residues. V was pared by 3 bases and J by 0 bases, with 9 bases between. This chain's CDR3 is CASSFSETAKNIQYF. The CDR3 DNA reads TGTGCCAGCAGCTTTAGCGAGACAGCCAAAAACATTCAGTACTTC.